The present T cell receptor (beta chain) was sequenced within a study of a mutant IDH1 vaccine in newly diagnosed glioma. Turning to the study itself: Earlier care involved radiotherapy, temozolomide, or both, and the majority received both.

As concerns this clone: Its antigen is unknown.

Specified time point: baseline, week 1 (first vaccination visit). Treatment: pre-vaccination baseline after standard-of-care therapy. General observations from the study: Among patients, 93.3% showed immune responses induced by the vaccine.

CDR1 is WSHSY and CDR2 is SAAADI in the germline V gene. The ends were cut back, 0 bases at V and 5 bases at J, with 10 bases in the middle. This CDR3 is built from 14 residues. Clones were read by immunoSEQ multiplex PCR, and TCRdb kept only the in-frame ones, dropping some. The sample records about 59,000 clones, more than 85% being singletons. The clonotype originates from a man over 45 with glioma. This chain uses TRBV10-2 with TRBJ2-5; D perhaps matches TRBD1 (6 bases). Sequences were derived from PBMCs, sampled from a glioma patient treated with radiotherapy, temozolomide or both. The CDR3 sequence: CASSESRGNETQYF. Here the CDR3 DNA reads TGCGCCAGCAGTGAGTCGAGGGGGAACGAGACCCAGTACTTC.